The next 30 T cell receptor beta chains were all read from a single sample in a study of OX40 agonist ivuxolimab in advanced cancers. TCRdb keeps only in-frame clones here, not all; method: immunoSEQ multiplex PCR. Of 69,000 or so clones in the sample, approximately 87% are singletons; the top ten hold 5% to 6.5%. The source material was CD4+ or CD8+ T cells sorted from blood, sampled in a trial of the OX40 agonist ivuxolimab. The source of these receptors is an adult with an advanced solid tumor such as melanoma, head and neck, liver or kidney cancer.

As concerns this clone: Mismatch with germline at one junction end may stem from a read error. The chain recombines TRBV27 with TRBJ2-7; 7 bases match TRBD2. This CDR3 region has 10 residues. Germline V gene lookup returns CDR1 MNHEY and CDR2 SMNVEV (reference sequence). CDR3 bases: TGTGCCAGCCGGGAGGTGACTATCCTTTTC. As protein: CASREVTILF.

J is TRBJ2-1 and V is TRBV9; D may be TRBD1 or TRBD2 (5 bases each). The V gene's germline CDR1 is SGDLS and CDR2 YYNGEE. Between the trimmed V and J ends, which lost 4 bases and 2 bases, there was a span of 16 bases. CDR3 length equals 16 residues. The CDR3 DNA follows: TGTGCCAGCAGCCTAGTGGGGACGGGGACCTACAATGAGCAGTTCTTC. Its translation: CASSLVGTGTYNEQFF.

This clone was observed a handful of times. The chain uses TRBV7-2 and TRBJ1-2; no reliable D call. Germline-derived CDR1 and CDR2 are SGHTA and FQGNSA. CDR3 length: 15 amino acids. V was pared by 6 bases and J by 4 bases, with 18 bases between. DNA for the CDR3: TGTGCCAGCAGTCACCCTGCCGGAGGGAGCTATGGCTACACCTTC. Its translation: CASSHPAGGSYGYTF.

The chain is built from TRBV18 and TRBJ1-4; D gene unclear. V was clipped by 5 bases and J by 8 bases, with 12 bases between them. The CDR3 length is 13 residues. The V gene's germline CDR1 is KGHSH and CDR2 LQKENI. DNA of the CDR3: TGTGCCAGCTCATCGGGCCGCAGGGAAAAACTGTTTTTT. Translated: CASSSGRREKLFF.

This chain connects TRBV5-1 to TRBJ2-1; 7 bases align to TRBD2. CDR1 and CDR2 from the germline V gene are SGHRS and YFSETQ. J gave up 5 bases and V 4 bases, and 6 bases lay outside the gene matches. The CDR3 length is 14 residues. CDR3 DNA: TGCGCCAGCAGCCCCAGCGGGATCGACAATGAGCAGTTCTTC. It yields the protein CASSPSGIDNEQFF.

This clone was recorded a few times. The chain has TRBV7-9 and TRBJ2-2; possible D gene TRBD1, 5 bases. The CDR3 has 16 residues. Deletions cut 1 base from V and 3 bases from J, with 12 bases between. Germline V gives CDR1 SEHNR, CDR2 FQNEAQ (reference sequence). CDR3 amino acids: CASSLVPGSDTGELFF. CDR3 nucleotide sequence: TGTGCCAGCAGCTTAGTCCCAGGGTCGGACACCGGGGAGCTGTTTTTT.

This rearrangement joins TRBV28 to TRBJ1-5, with D unclear. The CDR3 is 15 residues long. V was cut by 1 base and J by 0 bases, with 7 bases left in between. Germline lookup yields CDR1 MDHEN and CDR2 SYDVKM. CDR3 protein: CASSLLGFSNQPQHF. The CDR3 nucleotides read TGTGCCAGCAGTTTATTAGGATTTAGCAATCAGCCCCAGCATTTT.

The count of this clone is one. CDR3 in DNA: TGTGCCAGCTCCCCGTCGGGACAGGGGGCTATGAATGAGCAGTTCTTC. Protein product: CASSPSGQGAMNEQFF. The J gene is TRBJ2-1, the V gene TRBV18, with 12 bases matching TRBD1. The germline V gene has CDR1 KGHSH and CDR2 LQKENI. The V segment lost 6 bases and the J segment 7 bases; nucleotides outside the gene matches: 10. This CDR3 spans 16 amino acids.

The chain carries TRBV2 and TRBJ1-5; D possibly corresponds to TRBD1 (5 bases). Germline V gene data show CDR1 as SNHLY and CDR2 as FYNNEI. The CDR3 is 16 residues long. The germline V and J ends were trimmed by 4 bases and 0 bases, with 13 bases remaining between them. DNA of the CDR3: TGTGCCAGCAGTGTTTCCGGGACGGATAGCAATCAGCCCCAGCATTTT. It yields the protein CASSVSGTDSNQPQHF.

By its share, this clone is medium-sized. The rearrangement joins TRBV19 to TRBJ2-7; no reliable D call. The CDR3 extends over 13 amino acids. The germline CDR1 and CDR2 sequences are LNHDA and SQIVND (reference sequence). V was trimmed by 3 bases and J by 3 bases, leaving 9 bases between them. The CDR3 nucleotides read TGTGCCAGTAGTATGGGCCGCTACTACGAGCAGTACTTC. Translated, it gives CASSMGRYYEQYF.

The chain employs TRBV7-2 and TRBJ2-4, with D possibly matching TRBD1 (6 bases). CDR1 and CDR2 (germline): SGHTA, FQGNSA. Deletions cut 1 base from V and 8 bases from J, with 12 bases between. The CDR3 spans 14 residues. The CDR3, as DNA: TGTGCCAGCAGCTTAGGGGCAGGGGTTGACATTCAGTACTTC. This codes for CASSLGAGVDIQYF.

The chain joins TRBV7-2 to TRBJ1-1; weak D call: TRBD1 (5 bases). In germline, CDR1 is SGHTA, CDR2 FQGNSA. The V end lost 5 bases, the J end lost 7 bases, and 17 bases lay between the germline ends. The CDR3 is 14 amino acids. The CDR3 sequence: CASSVRSGTLEAFF. CDR3 in DNA: TGTGCCAGCAGCGTGCGATCCGGGACCCTTGAAGCTTTCTTT.

As for this clone: The germline gene is not matched at one end of the junction; a read error may be the cause. The chain employs TRBV6-6 and TRBJ2-7; D might be TRBD1 (6 bases). Germline V CDR1 and CDR2: MNHNY, SVGAGI (reference sequence). The CDR3 length is 14 residues. DNA for the CDR3: TGTGCCACCAGTGGCGGCAGGGGCTCCTACGAGCAGTACTTC. Amino acid sequence: CATSGGRGSYEQYF.

The chain is built from TRBV2 and TRBJ2-1; 7 positions match TRBD2. The CDR3 length is 17 residues. V was pared by 2 bases and J by 7 bases, with 14 bases of the junction left unmatched. Germline V gene sequence: CDR1 SNHLY, CDR2 FYNNEI. CDR3 amino acids: CASSERASGLAGNEQFF. The CDR3 DNA reads as TGTGCCAGCAGTGAAAGGGCTAGCGGTCTGGCAGGTAATGAGCAGTTCTTC.

The CDR3 coding sequence is TGTGCCAGCGGAGAGACAGGTTACAATGAGCAGTTCTTC. Its translation: CASGETGYNEQFF. The rearrangement joins TRBV7-2 to TRBJ2-1; D possibly corresponds to TRBD1 (6 bases). This CDR3 has 13 residues. V gave up 8 bases and J gave up 4 bases, with 12 bases separating them. Germline loops: CDR1 SGHTA, CDR2 FQGNSA.

The chain has TRBV6-5 and TRBJ1-1; TRBD1 is a possible D gene (6 bases). Trimming cost V 5 bases and J 2 bases, with 9 bases left between them. Germline V gene sequence: CDR1 MNHEY, CDR2 SVGAGI. The CDR3 sequence is 13 residues long. The CDR3 region is CASSTGINTEAFF. CDR3 coding DNA: TGTGCCAGCAGTACAGGGATTAACACTGAAGCTTTCTTT.

The rearrangement links TRBV14 to TRBJ2-1; D remains unclear. Trimming took off 2 bases at V and 6 bases at J, with 11 bases between the two ends. This CDR3 has 14 residues. Germline CDR1 reads SGHDN; CDR2 reads FVKESK. CDR3 coding DNA: TGTGCCAGCAGCCAATCCTCTGTCGGCAATGAGCAGTTCTTC. This translates into CASSQSSVGNEQFF.

The chain carries TRBV5-6 and TRBJ1-2, with TRBD1 matching over 9 bases. The CDR3 runs to 18 residues. V shed 4 bases, J shed 2 bases, and the junction held 15 bases outside the gene matches. Germline V gene data show CDR1 as SGHDT and CDR2 as YYEEEE. CDR3 nucleotide sequence: TGTGCCAGCAGCCCGTATAGGGACAGGGTCTCTAAAAACTATGGCTACACCTTC. Its protein product is CASSPYRDRVSKNYGYTF. Supplemented by reference TRBV5-6 and TRBJ1-2, the full variable domain reads DAGVTQSPTHLIKTRGQQVTLRCSPKSGHDTVSWYQQALGQGPQFIFQYYEEEERQRGNFPDRFSGHQFPNYSSELNVNALLLGDSALYLCASSPYRDRVSKNYGYTFGSGTRLTVV.

The chain carries TRBV29-1 and TRBJ2-1; the D is unclear. CDR3 length: 10 amino acids. The germline V and J ends were trimmed by 2 bases and 10 bases, with 6 bases remaining between them. In germline, CDR1 is SQVTM, CDR2 ANQGSEA. Here the CDR3 reads CSVELHEQFF. The DNA of the CDR3 is TGCAGCGTTGAACTTCACGAGCAGTTCTTC.

This clone occurred once. The chain joins TRBV5-1 to TRBJ1-1, with TRBD1 matching 8 bases. The CDR3 sequence is 13 residues long. With 0 bases clipped from V and 6 bases from J, the junction kept 1 base outside the gene matches. Germline V CDR1 and CDR2: SGHRS, YFSETQ. The CDR3, as DNA: TGCGCCAGCAGCTTGGGACAGGGGCCTGAAGCTTTCTTT. Amino acid sequence: CASSLGQGPEAFF.

The genes are TRBV7-2 and TRBJ1-2, with D hard to call. Trimming shortened V by 4 bases and J by 2 bases, and 11 bases separated the two germline ends. CDR3 length: 14 residues. Germline CDR1 SGHTA, CDR2 FQGNSA. CDR3 sequence (DNA): TGTGCCAGCAGCTCCTCTCGACGAAACTATGGCTACACCTTC. Amino acid sequence: CASSSSRRNYGYTF.

The gene calls are TRBV20-1 and TRBJ2-4; maybe TRBD2 (5 bases). The CDR3 has 11 residues. Germline CDR1 DFQATT, CDR2 SNEGSKA (reference sequence). V was cut by 4 bases and J by 8 bases, with 9 bases left in between. The CDR3 spells CSANRRDIQYF. CDR3 in DNA: TGCAGTGCTAATAGGCGGGACATTCAGTACTTC.

The chain is built from TRBV4-1 and TRBJ2-7; 7 bases agree with TRBD1. Looked up from germline, CDR1 is MGHRA and CDR2 is YSYEKL. V shed 4 bases, J shed 3 bases, and the junction held 15 bases outside the gene matches. The length of the CDR3 is 17 residues. CDR3 bases: TGCGCCAGCAGCCTCCAAATAGTACAGGGGCTCCTCTACGAGCAGTACTTC. Translation gives CASSLQIVQGLLYEQYF.

The V call is TRBV30, the J call TRBJ1-1; 12 positions match TRBD1. The CDR3 has 16 amino acids. With V trimmed by 5 bases and J by 1 base, 8 bases remained unmatched. The germline gives CDR1 GTSNPN, CDR2 SVGIG (reference sequence). CDR3 region: CAWGTGGAYGNTEAFF. CDR3 DNA: TGTGCCTGGGGGACAGGGGGCGCATACGGGAACACTGAAGCTTTCTTT.

This clone was counted once. The chain combines TRBV11-2 with TRBJ2-7; unclear D gene. The CDR3 has 12 amino acids. With 3 bases removed from V and 2 bases from J, the gap between germline ends came to 5 bases. Germline CDR1 is SGHAT and CDR2 is FQNNGV. CDR3 protein: CASSLPTYEQYF. CDR3 sequence (DNA): TGTGCCAGCAGCTTGCCCACCTACGAGCAGTACTTC. Filled out from reference TRBV11-2 and TRBJ2-7, the complete variable domain reads EAGVAQSPRYKIIEKRQSVAFWCNPISGHATLYWYQQILGQGPKLLIQFQNNGVVDDSQLPKDRFSAERLKGVDSTLKIQPAKLEDSAVYLCASSLPTYEQYFGPGTRLTVT.

This chain uses TRBV9 with TRBJ1-2; 7 nucleotides match TRBD1. In germline, CDR1 is SGDLS, CDR2 YYNGEE. The CDR3 has 15 amino acids. V shed 2 bases, J shed 0 bases, and the junction held 4 bases outside the gene matches. The DNA for the CDR3 is TGTGCCAGCAGCGTCTGGACAGGAACTAACTATGGCTACACCTTC. Its translation: CASSVWTGTNYGYTF.

This rearrangement joins TRBV10-3 to TRBJ2-3, with unresolved D. Per germline, CDR1 ENHRY and CDR2 SYGVKD. This CDR3 has 14 residues. Trimming left V 3 bases short and J 4 bases short, with 11 bases between. CDR3 sequence (DNA): TGTGCCATCAGTGATAAGGGAACGGCAGATACGCAGTATTTT. Amino acid sequence: CAISDKGTADTQYF.

To note about this clone: At one boundary the junction diverges from the germline segment, which might be a read error. The CDR3 protein is CASSLETPLRF. CDR3 DNA: TGTGCCAGCAGCTTGGAAACCCCCTTACGATTT. The genes are TRBV7-9 and TRBJ1-3, with D hard to call. Germline CDR1 and CDR2: SEHNR and FQNEAQ (reference sequence). The CDR3 is 11 amino acids.

CDR3 bases: TGTGCCAGTAGTCACACGTACCAAGAGACCCAGTACTTC. It is translated as CASSHTYQETQYF. The chain combines TRBV19 with TRBJ2-5; D unclear. The V gene's germline CDR1 is LNHDA and CDR2 SQIVND (reference sequence). The CDR3 extends over 13 amino acids. V lost 5 bases and J lost 0, with 7 bases in between.

The gene calls are TRBV6-5 and TRBJ2-5, with 15 bases fitting TRBD2. Germline CDR1 MNHEY, CDR2 SVGAGI. V lost 5 bases to trimming and J lost 5 bases; unmatched junction nucleotides: 6. This CDR3 spans 16 amino acids. The DNA of the CDR3 is TGTGCCAGCAGTCACTGGACTAGCGGGGGGGAGGAGACCCAGTACTTC. It translates to CASSHWTSGGEETQYF.